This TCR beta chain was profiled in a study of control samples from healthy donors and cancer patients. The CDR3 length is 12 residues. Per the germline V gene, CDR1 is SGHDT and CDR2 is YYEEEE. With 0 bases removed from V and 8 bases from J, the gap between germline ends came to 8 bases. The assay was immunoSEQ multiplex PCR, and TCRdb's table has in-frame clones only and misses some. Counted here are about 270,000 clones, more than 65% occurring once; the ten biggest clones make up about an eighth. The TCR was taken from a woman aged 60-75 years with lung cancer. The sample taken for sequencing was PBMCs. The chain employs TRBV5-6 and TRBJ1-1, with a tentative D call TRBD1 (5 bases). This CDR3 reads CASSLGTTEAFF. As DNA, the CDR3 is TGTGCCAGCAGCTTGGGGACAACCGAAGCTTTCTTT.